One and the same sample provided the 3 T cell receptor beta chains below, sequenced in a study of cytomegalovirus exposure and HLA in healthy donors. The PCR was carried out with 60 Vbeta primers and 13 Jbeta primers. The repertoire was sequenced with immunoSEQ multiplex PCR; TCRdb's copy has only in-frame clones and lacks some. The data show 140,000 to 150,000 clones, with around four fifths seen just once and about 2.5% held by the top ten. The sequenced material came from PBMCs. The receptors originated from a boy younger than 10 in good health and CMV-seronegative.

This clone was recorded once. J is TRBJ2-5 and V is TRBV6-1; unclear D gene. The V gene's germline CDR1 is MNHNS and CDR2 SASEGT. This CDR3 is 15 amino acids long. V lost 5 bases and J 1 base, leaving 14 bases between the germline ends. The CDR3 is CASSTFVNSQETQYF. The CDR3 bases are TGTGCCAGCAGTACGTTTGTGAACAGCCAAGAGACCCAGTACTTC.

The chain carries TRBV7-9 and TRBJ1-2; 7 nucleotides line up with TRBD1. After removal of 3 bases from V and 4 bases from J, the junction contained 2 bases not matched to a gene. Looked up from germline, CDR1 is SEHNR and CDR2 is FQNEAQ (reference sequence). The CDR3 sequence is 13 residues long. CDR3 region: CASSFPGGYGYTF. CDR3 DNA: TGTGCCAGCAGCTTCCCAGGGGGCTATGGCTACACCTTC.

The V and J genes are TRBV4-1 and TRBJ2-1; 11 bases fit TRBD2. Germline trimming cut 2 bases from V and 8 bases from J; bases unmatched to any gene: 8. Germline CDR1 MGHRA, CDR2 YSYEKL. This CDR3 region has 16 residues. CDR3 loop: CASSQTSGGYMDEQFF. The CDR3 DNA reads TGCGCCAGCAGCCAAACTAGCGGGGGTTATATGGATGAGCAGTTCTTC.